The rows below give T cell receptor beta chains drawn from one sample of a study of blood T cell repertoires in COVID-19. TCRdb's copy holds only in-frame clones and misses some; the assay was immunoSEQ multiplex PCR. This sample has roughly 240,000 clones; about 91% occur once, and the top ten carry 2% to 2.5%. The specimen sequenced was PBMCs or T cells enriched from blood (not recorded which). Receptor source: a middle-aged woman with acute COVID-19. Both conserved end residues are part of each CDR3. The D gene is left open where the match is weak. Size tells how often a clone was seen (once, few, many) or the class of an expanded clone, and some rows leave it out.

D gene: TRBD1
clone size: -
J gene: TRBJ1-1
V gene: TRBV7-2
CDR3 DNA: TGTGCCAGCAGCTTGGGACAGCAACTCAACTTT
CDR3 protein: CASSLGQQLNF

D gene: TRBD2
clone size: once
J gene: TRBJ2-1
V gene: TRBV5-1
CDR3 DNA: TGCGCCAGCAGCTTGGCCCTAGCGGGCCCGGGCCCCTACAATGAGCAGTTCTTC
CDR3 protein: CASSLALAGPGPYNEQFF

D gene: TRBD1
clone size: -
J gene: TRBJ1-1
V gene: TRBV7-2
CDR3 DNA: TGTGCCAGCAGCGCAGCCGGGACAGCGAACACTGAAGCTTTCTTT
CDR3 protein: CASSAAGTANTEAFF

D gene: -
clone size: -
J gene: TRBJ1-6
V gene: TRBV25-1
CDR3 DNA: TGTGCCAGCAGTGAACAGTCCGGCAGGGCGAATTCACCCCTCCACTTT
CDR3 protein: CASSEQSGRANSPLHF

D gene: -
clone size: -
J gene: TRBJ1-2
V gene: TRBV12-5
CDR3 DNA: TGTGCTAGTGGTTTGGGACTTTTGGCTAACTATGGCTACACCTTC
CDR3 protein: CASGLGLLANYGYTF

D gene: -
clone size: -
J gene: TRBJ2-2
V gene: TRBV27
CDR3 DNA: TGTGCCAGCAGTTGGGAAGGGGGGGCAATGGACACCGGGGAGCTGTTTTTT
CDR3 protein: CASSWEGGAMDTGELFF

D gene: TRBD1
clone size: -
J gene: TRBJ2-3
V gene: TRBV2
CDR3 DNA: TGTGCCAGCAGGAAGACAGGGACAGATACGCAGTATTTT
CDR3 protein: CASRKTGTDTQYF

D gene: TRBD1
clone size: -
J gene: TRBJ1-6
V gene: TRBV2
CDR3 DNA: TGTGCCAGCAGAGGGTGGGACAGGGGCGCCTATAATTCACCCCTCCACTTT
CDR3 protein: CASRGWDRGAYNSPLHF

D gene: -
clone size: -
J gene: TRBJ1-1
V gene: TRBV11-2
CDR3 DNA: TGTGCCAGCAGCCGTACGGGGGTTGGTCGGGTGAACACTGAAGCTTTCTTT
CDR3 protein: CASSRTGVGRVNTEAFF

D gene: TRBD1
clone size: -
J gene: TRBJ1-1
V gene: TRBV27
CDR3 DNA: TGTGCCAGCAGTTTACAGGGGGCCAACACTGAAGCTTTCTTT
CDR3 protein: CASSLQGANTEAFF

D gene: TRBD2
clone size: -
J gene: TRBJ2-3
V gene: TRBV24-1
CDR3 DNA: TGTGCCACCAGTGATTTTGATTCTCGGACTAGCGGGGGCCCTATCGATACGCAGTATTTT
CDR3 protein: CATSDFDSRTSGGPIDTQYF

D gene: -
clone size: -
J gene: TRBJ1-2
V gene: TRBV5-4
CDR3 DNA: TGTGCCAGCAGCCTGGACAGCTATGGCTACACCTTC
CDR3 protein: CASSLDSYGYTF

D gene: TRBD1
clone size: -
J gene: TRBJ1-5
V gene: TRBV2
CDR3 DNA: TGTGCCAGCCGGGACAGGGGGAGCAATCAGCCCCAGCATTTT
CDR3 protein: CASRDRGSNQPQHF

D gene: -
clone size: -
J gene: TRBJ2-2
V gene: TRBV19
CDR3 DNA: TGTGCCAGTTGGGCAGGGGTTATCGGGACCGGGGAGCTGTTTTTT
CDR3 protein: CASWAGVIGTGELFF

D gene: -
clone size: -
J gene: TRBJ2-5
V gene: TRBV7-2
CDR3 DNA: TGTGCCAGCAGTCGAGGGGGTTTTCAAGAGACCCAGTACTTC
CDR3 protein: CASSRGGFQETQYF

D gene: TRBD1
clone size: -
J gene: TRBJ1-1
V gene: TRBV19
CDR3 DNA: TGTGCCAGTAGTCCGACTACCAAACAGGGGGAAGCTTTCTTT
CDR3 protein: CASSPTTKQGEAFF

D gene: -
clone size: -
J gene: TRBJ2-1
V gene: TRBV30
CDR3 DNA: TGTGCCTGGAGTGTAGGGGTCGGCTTGAACTACAATGAGCAGTTCTTC
CDR3 protein: CAWSVGVGLNYNEQFF

D gene: -
clone size: -
J gene: TRBJ2-5
V gene: TRBV6-5
CDR3 DNA: TGTGCCAGCAGTTATTCGGTGATCCAAGAGACCCAGTACTTC
CDR3 protein: CASSYSVIQETQYF

D gene: -
clone size: -
J gene: TRBJ2-1
V gene: TRBV5-1
CDR3 DNA: TGCGCCAGCAGCCCACCGGGGGTAGCTTACAATGAGCAGTTCTTC
CDR3 protein: CASSPPGVAYNEQFF

D gene: -
clone size: few
J gene: TRBJ1-4
V gene: TRBV12-3/TRBV12-4
CDR3 DNA: TGTGCCAGCAGTTTCGGTGAAAAACTGTTTTTT
CDR3 protein: CASSFGEKLFF

D gene: -
clone size: -
J gene: TRBJ1-5
V gene: TRBV5-8
CDR3 DNA: TGTGCCAGCGGTTCCCCAGGGGATAGCAATCAGCCCCAGCATTTT
CDR3 protein: CASGSPGDSNQPQHF

D gene: -
clone size: -
J gene: TRBJ1-5
V gene: TRBV10-3
CDR3 DNA: TGTGCCATCAGTATGACGGGCCCCGGGGGGGGCAATCAGCCCCAGCATTTT
CDR3 protein: CAISMTGPGGGNQPQHF

D gene: -
clone size: -
J gene: TRBJ2-5
V gene: TRBV20-1
CDR3 DNA: TGCAGTGCTAGTGGGGAGGAGACCCAGTACTTC
CDR3 protein: CSASGEETQYF

D gene: -
clone size: -
J gene: TRBJ1-2
V gene: TRBV4-3
CDR3 DNA: TGCGCCAGCAGCCAAGATCGTAGGGGAAAGGATGGCTACACCTTC
CDR3 protein: CASSQDRRGKDGYTF

D gene: -
clone size: -
J gene: TRBJ2-3
V gene: TRBV5-1
CDR3 DNA: TGCGCCAGCAGCTTGCAGGGAGGCTCAGATACGCAGTATTTT
CDR3 protein: CASSLQGGSDTQYF

D gene: -
clone size: once
J gene: TRBJ2-5
V gene: TRBV12-3/TRBV12-4
CDR3 DNA: TGTGCCAGCAGCTACAGGGAGACCCAGTACTTC
CDR3 protein: CASSYRETQYF

D gene: TRBD2
clone size: -
J gene: TRBJ2-2
V gene: TRBV7-2
CDR3 DNA: TGTGCCAGCAGCTATATAGCGGGAGCGGGAACGGGGGAGCTGTTTTTT
CDR3 protein: CASSYIAGAGTGELFF

D gene: -
clone size: -
J gene: TRBJ2-1
V gene: TRBV7-2
CDR3 DNA: TGTGCCAGCAGCTTAGTCTTCGGGAGCTACAATGAGCAGTTCTTC
CDR3 protein: CASSLVFGSYNEQFF

D gene: -
clone size: -
J gene: TRBJ2-2
V gene: TRBV5-5
CDR3 DNA: TGTGCCAGCAGCGCGGCTGGCCCTACCGGGGAGCTGTTTTTT
CDR3 protein: CASSAAGPTGELFF

D gene: -
clone size: -
J gene: TRBJ1-3
V gene: TRBV10-3
CDR3 DNA: TGTGCCATCAGTGAAGGGGGGGGCTCTGGAAACACCATATATTTT
CDR3 protein: CAISEGGGSGNTIYF

D gene: -
clone size: -
J gene: TRBJ2-5
V gene: TRBV5-1
CDR3 DNA: TGCGCCAGCAGCCACCGTAGAGGGTCAGAGACCCAGTACTTC
CDR3 protein: CASSHRRGSETQYF

D gene: TRBD1
clone size: -
J gene: TRBJ2-3
V gene: TRBV11-3
CDR3 DNA: TGTGCCAGCAGCTTATCCATGGGACAGGGGTCAGTAGATACGCAGTATTTT
CDR3 protein: CASSLSMGQGSVDTQYF